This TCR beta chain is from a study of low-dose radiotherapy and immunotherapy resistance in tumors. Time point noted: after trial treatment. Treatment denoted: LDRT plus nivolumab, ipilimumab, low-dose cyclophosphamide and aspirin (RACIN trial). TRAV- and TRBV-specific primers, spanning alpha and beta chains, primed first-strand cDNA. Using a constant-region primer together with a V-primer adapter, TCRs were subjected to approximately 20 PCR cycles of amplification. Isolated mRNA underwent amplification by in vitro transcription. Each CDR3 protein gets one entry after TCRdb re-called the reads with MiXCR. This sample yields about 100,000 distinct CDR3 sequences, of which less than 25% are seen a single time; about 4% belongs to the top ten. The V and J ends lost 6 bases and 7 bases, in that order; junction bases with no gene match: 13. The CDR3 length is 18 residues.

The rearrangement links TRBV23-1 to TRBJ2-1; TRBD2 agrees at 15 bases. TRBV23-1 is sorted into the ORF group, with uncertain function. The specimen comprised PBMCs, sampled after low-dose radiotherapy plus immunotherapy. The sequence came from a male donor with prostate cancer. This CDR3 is CASSRQGTSGRRWNEQFF. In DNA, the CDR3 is TGCGCCAGCAGCCGGCAGGGGACTAGCGGGAGGCGGTGGAATGAGCAGTTCTTC.